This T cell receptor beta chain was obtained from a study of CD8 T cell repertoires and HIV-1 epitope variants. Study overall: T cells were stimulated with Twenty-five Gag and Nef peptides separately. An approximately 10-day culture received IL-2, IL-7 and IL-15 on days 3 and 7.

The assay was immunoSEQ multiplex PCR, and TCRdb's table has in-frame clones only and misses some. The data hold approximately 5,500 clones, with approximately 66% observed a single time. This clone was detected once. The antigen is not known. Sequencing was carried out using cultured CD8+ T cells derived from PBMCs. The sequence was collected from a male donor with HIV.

The CDR3, as DNA: TGTGCCAGCAGTGAAGGGCCGAGCAATCAGCCCCAGCATTTT. Residues: CASSEGPSNQPQHF. The chain has TRBV2 and TRBJ1-5; D not resolved. Germline V gene sequence: CDR1 SNHLY, CDR2 FYNNEI. Trimming pared 1 base from V and 1 base from J, leaving 5 bases between. CDR3 length: 14 residues.